This paragraph covers one T cell receptor beta chain sequence. Per germline, CDR1 SGHVS and CDR2 FNYEAQ. The CDR3 has 16 residues. V was trimmed by 1 base and J by 4 bases, leaving 15 bases between them. The table came from immunoSEQ multiplex PCR; TCRdb's copy has only in-frame clones and leaves some out. The sample yields 30,000 or so clones, without any singletons. The data are from a study of T cells after posttransplantation cyclophosphamide. This chain joins TRBV7-6 and TRBJ2-3; D gene ambiguous. The specimen was PBMCs. The TCR sequence derives from a young woman in good health and a related stem cell transplant donor. Here the CDR3 reads CASSLEDRSGADTQYF. For the CDR3, the DNA is TGTGCCAGCAGCTTAGAAGACCGTTCAGGCGCAGATACGCAGTATTTT.